These T cell receptor beta chains were read from a single sample in a study of blood T cell repertoires in COVID-19. Clones were read by immunoSEQ multiplex PCR, and TCRdb kept only the in-frame ones, dropping some. This table has tens of thousands of clones, approximately 88% appearing once. The sequencing sample was made of peripheral blood. Receptor source: a human donor in a cohort sampled during active COVID-19. CDR3s include the opening cysteine and the closing phenylalanine or tryptophan. The order of the fields is V gene, J gene, D gene, clone size, CDR3 DNA, CDR3 protein. A D gene is named only where the DNA matches it firmly. Clone size is stated in some rows and not others, as once, few, many or a class when expanded.

TRBV5-4	TRBJ2-2	NA	NA	TGTGCCAGCAGCTTGCTCAGGGCGAACACCGGGGAGCTGTTTTTT	CASSLLRANTGELFF
TRBV3-1/TRBV3-2	TRBJ1-5	NA	NA	TGTGCCAGCAGCCAAGATTTCCCATCGAACAGCGGGCAGCCCCAGCATTTT	CASSQDFPSNSGQPQHF
TRBV11-2	TRBJ2-3	NA	NA	TGTGCCAGCAGCTATCGAGGGAGAAACACAGATACGCAGTATTTT	CASSYRGRNTDTQYF
TRBV5-5	TRBJ1-5	TRBD1	once	TGTGCCAGCAGTTGGGACAGTAGCAATCAGCCCCAGCATTTT	CASSWDSSNQPQHF
TRBV6-5	TRBJ2-7	NA	NA	TGTGCCAGCAGTTATGGGACAACTTACTACGAGCAGTACTTC	CASSYGTTYYEQYF
TRBV15	TRBJ1-2	TRBD1	NA	TGTGCCACCAGCAGAGAACAGGGGGCCTATGGCTACACCTTC	CATSREQGAYGYTF
TRBV19	TRBJ2-7	TRBD1	once	TGTGCCAGTAGTCTTGGGGGACAGGGGTCCTACGAGCAGTACTTC	CASSLGGQGSYEQYF
TRBV2	TRBJ1-4	TRBD1	NA	TGTGCCAGCGTGGGACAGGGGTTGGTAGAGGAAAAACTGTTTTTT	CASVGQGLVEEKLFF
TRBV19	TRBJ2-2	TRBD1	NA	TGTGCCAGTAGTCTTGACAGGGGGCGATGGGACACCGGGGAGCTGTTTTTT	CASSLDRGRWDTGELFF
TRBV3-1/TRBV3-2	TRBJ1-2	NA	NA	TGTGCCAGCAGCCCCCTGGCAGGGTCAAATGGCTACACCTTC	CASSPLAGSNGYTF
TRBV6-5	TRBJ1-2	NA	NA	TGTGCCAGCAGTTACTCTAGAGCAGGGAACTATGGCTACACCTTC	CASSYSRAGNYGYTF
TRBV9	TRBJ2-5	NA	few	TGTGCCAGCAGCGTAGCAGGTGTAACTCTTCAAGAGACCCAGTACTTC	CASSVAGVTLQETQYF
TRBV6-5	TRBJ2-1	TRBD2	NA	TGTGCCAGCCGGTCTAGCGGGGGCTACAATGAGCAGTTCTTC	CASRSSGGYNEQFF
TRBV18	TRBJ1-1	NA	NA	TGTGCCAGCTCACCCGGGGTCTTCACTGAAGCTTTCTTT	CASSPGVFTEAFF
TRBV10-3	TRBJ2-3	TRBD2	NA	TGTGCCATCAGTGCTTCACTAGCGGGAGGTTCCACCGATACGCAGTATTTT	CAISASLAGGSTDTQYF
TRBV7-2	TRBJ2-5	TRBD1	NA	TGTGCCAGCAGCCGGACCGGGACAGCCAGCGAGACCCAGTACTTC	CASSRTGTASETQYF
TRBV3-1/TRBV3-2	TRBJ2-7	TRBD1	NA	TGTGCCACCACGGGGGGACAGGGCTACGAGCAGTACTTC	CATTGGQGYEQYF
TRBV28	TRBJ1-1	NA	NA	TGTGCCAGCAGTTTATCCCTGGACACCCTGGGGACTGAAGCTTTCTTT	CASSLSLDTLGTEAFF
TRBV11-2	TRBJ1-1	NA	NA	TGTGCCAGCAGCCAAGGGGGGGCTGAAGCTTTCTTT	CASSQGGAEAFF
TRBV6-6	TRBJ2-7	TRBD1	NA	TGTGCCAGCAGTTACGCCGACAGGGCGGAGGACGAGCAGTACTTC	CASSYADRAEDEQYF
TRBV5-1	TRBJ2-2	TRBD2	NA	TGCGCCAGCAGCTTGGCCCTAGCGGGCACCGGGGAGCTGTTTTTT	CASSLALAGTGELFF
TRBV7-9	TRBJ2-1	TRBD2	NA	TGTGCCAGCAGCCTAACTAGCGGGAGGGAGCAGTTCTTC	CASSLTSGREQFF
TRBV5-1	TRBJ2-7	TRBD2	NA	TGCGCCAGCAGGGATAGACTAGCGGGAGGCGGGTACGAGCAGTACTTC	CASRDRLAGGGYEQYF
TRBV7-2	TRBJ2-3	TRBD2	NA	TGTGCCAGCAGCTCCCCCGGGTATGGACTAGATCCAGATACGCAGTATTTT	CASSSPGYGLDPDTQYF
TRBV29-1	TRBJ2-7	NA	NA	TGCAGCGTCCGGCGGGACCACGAGCAGTACTTC	CSVRRDHEQYF
TRBV6-6	TRBJ2-7	NA	NA	TGTGCCAGCAGCCTCCTAGGAGTCTCCGACGAGCAGTACTTC	CASSLLGVSDEQYF
TRBV5-1	TRBJ2-1	TRBD2	once	TGCGCCAGCAGCGTTATACTAGCGAGCTCCTACAATGAGCAGTTCTTC	CASSVILASSYNEQFF
TRBV10-3	TRBJ1-2	NA	NA	TGTGCCATCAGTGGAGTTTACGGCTACACCTTC	CAISGVYGYTF
TRBV30	TRBJ2-1	NA	NA	TGTGCCTGGAGTGTCGTACGGGTCTACAATGAGCAGTTCTTC	CAWSVVRVYNEQFF
TRBV5-1	TRBJ1-6	TRBD1	NA	TGCGCCACCTCAGGGGGCTCCTATAATTCACCCCTCCACTTT	CATSGGSYNSPLHF
TRBV27	TRBJ2-5	NA	NA	TGTGCCAGCAGTTTATCCCTCAACTCAGGGTTCACGGGAGAGACCCAGTACTTC	CASSLSLNSGFTGETQYF
TRBV19	TRBJ2-7	NA	NA	TGTGCCAGTAGTACCCGGGGATACCGGCAGTACTTC	CASSTRGYRQYF
TRBV6-2/TRBV6-3	TRBJ1-5	NA	NA	TGTGCCAGCAGTTACTCTCGGGGCAGGGGTGGGGATCAGCCCCAGCATTTT	CASSYSRGRGGDQPQHF
TRBV30	TRBJ1-5	NA	few	TGTGCCTGGAGAATTGGGCAACCCAATCAGCCCCAGCATTTT	CAWRIGQPNQPQHF
TRBV3-1/TRBV3-2	TRBJ2-2	NA	NA	TGTGCCAGCAGCCCGACAGAGACGAACACCGGGGAGCTGTTTTTT	CASSPTETNTGELFF
TRBV24-1	TRBJ2-7	TRBD2	NA	TGTGCCACCATAATCGCGGGAGGAAACTACGAGCAGTACTTC	CATIIAGGNYEQYF
TRBV29-1	TRBJ1-2	NA	once	TGCAGCGTTGACAGCAATCGGGACTACACCTTC	CSVDSNRDYTF
TRBV7-3	TRBJ2-1	TRBD2	NA	TGTGCCAGCAGCCGCGGGGGGGCCGCCCACAATGAGCAGTTCTTC	CASSRGGAAHNEQFF
TRBV7-3	TRBJ2-1	NA	NA	TGTGCCAGCAGCTTGGGGGGAAGCGTCGACAATGAGCAGTTCTTC	CASSLGGSVDNEQFF
TRBV29-1	TRBJ1-1	NA	once	TGCAGCGTTGGTTATGACGGGAGGACTGAAGCTTTCTTT	CSVGYDGRTEAFF
TRBV27	TRBJ2-7	TRBD1	NA	TGTGCCAGCAGTTTATCGTCCGGGACAGCTTCGGGTGAGCAGTACTTC	CASSLSSGTASGEQYF